This entry concerns a single TCR beta chain. These data come from a study of blood T cell repertoires in COVID-19. The overall study: There were acute and convalescent COVID-19 samples, and they came from the United States, Italy and Spain. Nucleic acid was either cDNA or gDNA, and it came from T cells, B-cell-depleted T cells, or PBMCs.

The repertoire was sequenced with immunoSEQ multiplex PCR; TCRdb's copy has only in-frame clones and lacks some. The profile shows 200,000 or so clones, approximately 90% of them singletons. The sample consisted of peripheral blood. The receptor was derived from a man aged 65-85 years with acute or convalescent COVID-19.

DNA for the CDR3: TGCGCCAGCAGCCAACTTGGGGAGTTACACGATACGCAGTATTTT. Translated: CASSQLGELHDTQYF. The chain is built from TRBV4-3 and TRBJ2-3, with D maybe TRBD2 (5 bases). Trimming shortened V by 2 bases and J by 6 bases, and 15 bases separated the two germline ends. The germline gives CDR1 LGHNA, CDR2 YSLEER. There are 15 residues in the CDR3.